A selection of T cell receptor beta chains follows, all from one sample in a study of human T cells and chemical hapten exposure. Via MiXCR, TCRdb re-called the RACE reads, giving one row per CDR3 protein. Here the sample spans 82,000 or so distinct CDR3 sequences, around 13% being singletons. The source was whole blood, collected in connection with sensitization to the hapten diphenylcyclopropenone (DPC). These receptors came from a woman aged 45 to 65 with alopecia areata. Some clones in this sample may be carry-over from other donors' samples. Both conserved end residues are part of each CDR3. D genes are given only for firm matches. Rows may omit the clone size; those that give it use once, few, many or a size class.

size	J	D	V	CDR3	DNA
few	TRBJ2-6	.	TRBV3-1	CASSQVTGANVLTF	TGTGCCAGCAGCCAAGTTACTGGGGCCAACGTCCTGACTTTC
.	TRBJ1-1	.	TRBV5-8	CASSLLAAQNTEAFF	TGTGCCAGCAGCTTGTTGGCTGCCCAAAACACTGAAGCTTTCTTT
.	TRBJ2-2	.	TRBV15	CATSRDTGSNTGELFF	TGTGCCACCAGCAGAGATACAGGATCGAACACCGGGGAGCTGTTTTTT
few	TRBJ2-2	TRBD1	TRBV14	CASSQDWMGQVYTGELFF	TGTGCCAGCAGCCAAGACTGGATGGGACAGGTTTATACCGGGGAGCTGTTTTTT
many	TRBJ2-5	.	TRBV7-9	CASSFNQETQYF	TGTGCCAGCAGCTTCAACCAAGAGACCCAGTACTTC
many	TRBJ2-1	.	TRBV11-2	CASSLAGPYNEQFF	TGTGCCAGCAGCTTAGCGGGACCCTACAATGAGCAGTTCTTC
few	TRBJ1-1	TRBD1	TRBV7-9	CASSFGQGSMNTEAFF	TGTGCCAGCAGCTTCGGACAGGGGTCGATGAACACTGAAGCTTTCTTT
.	TRBJ2-2	TRBD1	TRBV12-3/TRBV12-4	CASRSTGGLDTGELFF	TGTGCCAGCAGATCCACAGGGGGTCTAGACACCGGGGAGCTGTTTTTT
few	TRBJ2-1	.	TRBV11-2	CASSLEVAHNEQFF	TGTGCCAGCAGCTTAGAGGTTGCCCACAATGAGCAGTTCTTC
many	TRBJ2-1	TRBD1	TRBV12-3/TRBV12-4	CASRDRALRTYNEQFF	TGTGCCAGCAGGGACAGGGCCCTGCGAACTTACAATGAGCAGTTCTTC
.	TRBJ2-7	.	TRBV29-1	CSVLGTYEQYF	TGCAGCGTTTTAGGGACATACGAGCAGTACTTC
many	TRBJ2-3	TRBD2	TRBV29-1	CSIRTSARGDTQYF	TGCAGCATACGGACTAGCGCGAGAGGGGATACGCAGTATTTT
.	TRBJ2-7	.	TRBV11-2	CASSWGTGYEQYF	TGTGCCAGCAGCTGGGGAACTGGTTACGAGCAGTACTTC
many	TRBJ2-2	.	TRBV20-1	CSALANTGELFF	TGCAGTGCACTAGCTAACACCGGGGAGCTGTTTTTT
many	TRBJ2-3	.	TRBV10-1	CASSERGSADTQYF	TGCGCCAGCAGTGAGAGGGGAAGCGCAGATACGCAGTATTTT
many	TRBJ1-6	TRBD1	TRBV7-6	CASSTTGLNSPLHF	TGTGCCAGCAGCACGACAGGGCTCAATTCACCCCTCCACTTT
.	TRBJ2-2	.	TRBV7-9	CASSLASSTGELFF	TGTGCCAGCAGCTTAGCTTCGAGCACCGGGGAGCTGTTTTTT
few	TRBJ1-1	.	TRBV29-1	CSVAETNAEAFF	TGCAGCGTCGCCGAGACCAACGCTGAAGCTTTCTTT
many	TRBJ2-2	.	TRBV20-1	CSARRGGITGELFF	TGCAGTGCCAGGCGAGGGGGAATCACCGGGGAGCTGTTTTTT
many	TRBJ1-1	TRBD1	TRBV20-1	CSASTHKRGRTEAFF	TGCAGTGCTAGTACCCATAAGAGGGGGCGGACTGAAGCTTTCTTT
.	TRBJ2-5	TRBD1	TRBV6-5	CASSSGTGYETQYF	TGTGCCAGCAGCTCCGGGACAGGGTACGAGACCCAGTACTTC
many	TRBJ2-1	.	TRBV12-3/TRBV12-4	CASSSTRSEQFF	TGTGCCAGCAGTTCGACTAGGAGTGAGCAGTTCTTC
.	TRBJ2-5	TRBD1	TRBV5-1	CASSTKQGAWETQYF	TGCGCCAGCAGCACAAAGCAGGGGGCATGGGAGACCCAGTACTTC
.	TRBJ1-5	TRBD1	TRBV10-3	CAISEGTGVRSNQPQHF	TGTGCCATCAGTGAGGGGACAGGGGTAAGGAGCAATCAGCCCCAGCATTTT
.	TRBJ2-5	.	TRBV18	CASSKRQETQYF	TGTGCCAGCTCCAAGCGCCAAGAGACCCAGTACTTC
many	TRBJ2-3	TRBD2	TRBV7-2	CASRRKYSGRGPDTQYF	TGTGCCAGCAGACGAAAATACAGCGGGAGGGGGCCAGATACGCAGTATTTT
many	TRBJ1-1	TRBD1	TRBV29-1	CSVDLDRVSEAFF	TGCAGCGTTGACCTAGACAGGGTGAGTGAAGCTTTCTTT
few	TRBJ2-2	TRBD2	TRBV11-2	CASRLAGGYTGELFF	TGTGCCAGCAGACTAGCGGGAGGATACACCGGGGAGCTGTTTTTT
many	TRBJ1-4	.	TRBV3-1	CASSQDSGATNEKLFF	TGTGCCAGCAGCCAAGATTCCGGGGCAACTAATGAAAAACTGTTTTTT
.	TRBJ2-7	.	TRBV20-1	CSARVLEYEQYF	TGCAGTGCTAGAGTTTTGGAATACGAGCAGTACTTC
once	TRBJ1-2	.	TRBV29-1	CSVGSGSYGYTF	TGCAGCGTAGGGTCAGGGTCTTATGGCTACACCTTC
many	TRBJ2-7	.	TRBV6-6	CASSRKGTGSVNEQYF	TGTGCCAGCAGCCGAAAAGGAACGGGATCGGTAAACGAGCAGTACTTC
many	TRBJ2-3	.	TRBV3-1	CASSQVRAGTDTQYF	TGTGCCAGCAGCCAAGTGCGGGCAGGCACAGATACGCAGTATTTT
few	TRBJ2-1	TRBD2	TRBV19	CASSIVGTSRHNEQFF	TGTGCCAGTAGTATAGTAGGGACTAGCAGACACAATGAGCAGTTCTTC
many	TRBJ1-6	.	TRBV5-6	CASSLAGSYSYNSPLHF	TGTGCCAGCAGCTTGGCCGGCAGCTACTCCTATAATTCACCCCTCCACTTT
many	TRBJ2-3	.	TRBV29-1	CSSAGVSADTQYF	TGCAGCTCGGCCGGGGTTTCAGCAGATACGCAGTATTTT
many	TRBJ2-5	.	TRBV5-5	CASSLDVRGAGRFGQYF	TGTGCCAGCAGCTTGGATGTACGGGGGGCCGGTCGGTTTGGCCAGTACTTC
.	TRBJ1-2	TRBD1	TRBV29-1	CSVGDGQGTYGYTF	TGCAGCGTAGGGGACGGACAGGGGACCTATGGCTACACCTTC
many	TRBJ1-1	.	TRBV7-9	CASSLAVGGVGTEAFF	TGTGCCAGCAGCTTAGCGGTTGGAGGGGTCGGGACTGAAGCTTTCTTT
many	TRBJ1-1	.	TRBV7-6	CASSLGDNTEAFF	TGTGCCAGCAGCTTAGGGGATAACACTGAAGCTTTCTTT